This is a list of T cell receptor beta chains from one sample in a study of T-cell memory formation after mild COVID-19. TCRdb reprocessed the 5' RACE reads via MiXCR and lists one record per CDR3 protein. This sample yields approximately 250,000 distinct CDR3 sequences, of which about 17% are seen a single time; around 23% belongs to the top ten. The sample was PBMCs or a T cell subset sorted from them (not recorded which). Every receptor here comes from a man between 18 and 29 years old who had mild COVID-19 (a few samples of this study predate the infection). Cell type and time point are not known. Each CDR3 is given with its conserved first and last residue. The D gene is left open where the match is weak. Clone size is not always given. Where it is, it says once, few, many or a class for expanded clones.

D	V	size	J	CDR3	DNA
TRBD1	TRBV7-2	few	TRBJ1-2	CASSLEGQAGLNGYTF	TGTGCCAGCAGCTTAGAAGGACAGGCCGGGCTTAATGGCTACACCTTC
-	TRBV7-8	few	TRBJ1-3	CASSLDLSSGNTIYF	TGTGCCAGCAGCTTAGATCTGAGCTCTGGAAACACCATATATTTT
TRBD1	TRBV20-1	once	TRBJ1-2	CSARTGTAYGYTF	TGCAGTGCTAGAACCGGGACAGCCTATGGCTACACCTTC
TRBD1	TRBV12-3/TRBV12-4	-	TRBJ1-1	CATGQGGTEAFF	TGTGCCACGGGACAGGGAGGGACTGAAGCTTTCTTT
-	TRBV4-1	few	TRBJ2-7	CASSQEGAVYEQYF	TGCGCCAGCAGCCAAGAAGGAGCAGTTTACGAGCAGTACTTC
-	TRBV12-3/TRBV12-4	many	TRBJ2-5	CASSSQGGLETQYF	TGTGCCAGCAGTTCACAGGGGGGGCTGGAGACCCAGTACTTC
-	TRBV13	few	TRBJ1-2	CASSLDRFPGYTF	TGTGCCAGCAGCTTAGATCGCTTTCCCGGCTACACCTTC
-	TRBV27	many	TRBJ2-2	CASSLRGIGELFF	TGTGCCAGCAGTTTGAGAGGGATCGGGGAGCTGTTTTTT
-	TRBV20-1	few	TRBJ2-3	CSAGQLGSQRDTQYF	TGCAGTGCTGGCCAGCTAGGGTCCCAGCGAGATACGCAGTATTTT
TRBD1	TRBV6-5	few	TRBJ1-2	CASSPQGGFNYGYTF	TGTGCCAGCAGTCCCCAGGGGGGTTTTAACTATGGCTACACCTTC
-	TRBV25-1	-	TRBJ2-1	CASTLVGEQFF	TGTGCCAGCACCCTAGTGGGTGAGCAGTTCTTC
-	TRBV7-9	few	TRBJ2-7	CASSPTGQYEQYF	TGTGCCAGCAGCCCAACCGGACAGTACGAGCAGTACTTC
-	TRBV20-1	-	TRBJ1-2	CSARVQGDYGYTF	TGCAGTGCTAGAGTTCAGGGTGACTATGGCTACACCTTC
TRBD2	TRBV7-2	-	TRBJ2-1	CASSLISGGPGNEQFF	TGTGCCAGCAGCCTCATTAGCGGGGGCCCCGGGAATGAGCAGTTCTTC
TRBD1	TRBV15	-	TRBJ1-5	CATSRDDRGGQPQHF	TGTGCCACCAGCAGAGACGACAGGGGTGGACAGCCCCAGCATTTT
-	TRBV4-3	few	TRBJ2-1	CASSQDLNNEQFF	TGCGCCAGCAGCCAGGACCTAAACAATGAGCAGTTCTTC
-	TRBV27	-	TRBJ2-5	CASSWRGPQETQYF	TGTGCCAGCAGTTGGCGGGGGCCCCAAGAGACCCAGTACTTC
-	TRBV7-8	-	TRBJ2-3	CASSLRGAGEDTQYF	TGTGCCAGCAGCTTAAGAGGGGCCGGGGAAGATACGCAGTATTTT
-	TRBV3-1	-	TRBJ2-7	CASSQDHPSTDIRQYF	TGTGCCAGCAGCCAAGATCACCCCTCGACGGATATAAGGCAGTACTTC
-	TRBV6-5	many	TRBJ1-2	CASSPQANYGYTF	TGTGCCAGCAGTCCACAGGCGAACTATGGCTACACCTTC
TRBD1	TRBV24-1	few	TRBJ2-1	CATSDRTGSGGNEQFF	TGTGCCACCAGTGATAGGACAGGGAGTGGGGGCAATGAGCAGTTCTTC
TRBD1	TRBV5-1	-	TRBJ1-6	CASSLVSGGRNSPLHF	TGCGCCAGCAGCTTGGTGTCAGGGGGTCGTAATTCACCCCTCCACTTT